This T cell receptor beta chain appears in the sequencing data of a study of OX40 agonist ivuxolimab in advanced cancers. In the study overall: Treatment of patients was with ivuxolimab, an agonistic anti-OX40 (CD134) antibody.

Overall study findings and caveats: The authors also found low normalized T-cell clonal expansion in some nonresponders.

As to this clone: Antigen unknown.

There are 15 residues in the CDR3. V was pared by 4 bases and J by 5 bases, with 16 bases between. The germline V gene encodes CDR1 MNHNY and CDR2 SVGAGI (reference sequence). The data were produced by immunoSEQ multiplex PCR, yet TCRdb's version contains in-frame clones alone and is incomplete. The repertoire holds tens of thousands of clones, with more than 75% as singletons. The J gene is TRBJ2-3, the V gene TRBV6-6, with D possibly matching TRBD2 (6 bases). This sequence originates from an adult with an advanced solid tumor such as melanoma, head and neck, liver or kidney cancer. Sequencing used CD4+ or CD8+ T cells sorted from blood, obtained in a trial of the OX40 agonist ivuxolimab. CDR3 sequence: CASSLTSWELDTQYF. The CDR3 nucleotides read TGTGCCAGCAGTTTGACTAGTTGGGAACTAGATACGCAGTATTTT.